This T cell receptor beta chain originates from a study of blood T cell repertoires in COVID-19. Study-level information: Sites in the United States, Italy and Spain provided acute and convalescent COVID-19 samples. Sources were T cells, B-cell-depleted T cells, or PBMCs; the material itself was cDNA or gDNA.

Measured with immunoSEQ multiplex PCR; TCRdb has only the in-frame clones, and not every one. This table holds about 88,000 clones, roughly 90% found once. The CDR3 consists of 13 residues. Germline V gene lookup returns CDR1 GTSNPN and CDR2 SVGIG (reference sequence). The ends were cut back, 2 bases at V and 8 bases at J, with 15 bases in the middle. V gene TRBV30 combines with J gene TRBJ1-2; D is uncertain. Sequences were obtained from peripheral blood. The sequence derives from a man aged 55 to 70 with acute or convalescent COVID-19. The CDR3 nucleotides read TGTGCCTGGAGTATTCGGTTGGAGGGAGGCTACACCTTC. Residues: CAWSIRLEGGYTF.